This TCR beta chain was retrieved from a study of cytomegalovirus exposure and HLA in healthy donors (dated 2017 in TCRdb). Describing the broader study: An earlier analysis of more than 550 of the donors reported 250 to 300 Gb of sequence data and 90 million to 120 million unique TCR beta sequences obtained from about 179 million T cells. The study aimed to test whether signatures of past pathogen exposure could be identified by cataloging public T cell receptors. Both class I and class II loci were covered by HLA typing, at four-digit resolution. Typing coverage differed by locus: A, B, C, DRB1 and DQB1 were typed in about 620-630 donors, DQA1 in about 500, DPA1 in some 570, and DPB1 in 472. The T cell repertoires of under 700 subjects were profiled by immunosequencing and related to cytomegalovirus serostatus. Donor age, sex, ethnicity and CMV serostatus were compiled together with the repertoire data. A later analysis re-examined previously published TCR beta repertoires from 600 to 700 donors and added high-resolution HLA genotyping to investigate patterns of TCR occurrence. Roughly 300 gigabases of sequencing data and approximately 84 million unique TCR sequences were included in an early release covering 550 to 800 HLA-typed donors. Several DR-DQ haplotypes were treated as single units for association and clustering because of strong linkage in the cohort. Among the approximately 400 genotyped donors, around 81% belonged to the genetic ancestry cluster associated with self-reported Caucasian donors. Every repertoire in the discovery cohort had been generated on one and the same sequencing platform. In an earlier analysis of 500 to 650 of the donors, high-throughput TCR beta sequencing was used to judge whether each TCR beta V gene segment behaved as functional or pseudogenic. High-throughput TCR immunosequencing, statistical association of individual TCRs with disease status, and machine learning were combined to predict cytomegalovirus infection status. Among a few hundred genotyped donors of the cohort, an average of about 240,000 unique TCR beta nucleotide sequences were sequenced per donor, roughly 20% of them non-productive. Genome-wide SNP genotypes for about three fifths of the roughly 670 donors were used in a later genetic analysis, which treated that subset as a discovery cohort. Besides the first cohort of roughly 700 subjects, a separate validation cohort made up of over 100 different subjects was used. Rather than using new phenotypic data, the later analysis identified candidate immune exposures from TCR beta sequences and from how often those sequences occurred across donors. Study-level results and caveats: In a later analysis, most CMV-associated TCR beta chains were found to appear HLA-restricted, with HLA associations seemingly driven largely by CMV exposure. In a later analysis, HLA-associated TCR beta chains showed more clonal expansion and lower generation probabilities than non-associated chains that were equally common. Cytomegalovirus status was reported to be diagnosed by the classifier with high specificity and sensitivity in both the original and validation cohorts. Because counts were too low, more than 15 rarely observed V segments, including chromosome 9 orphons, were left out of the earlier analysis of over 550 of the donors. In an earlier analysis of some 550 of the donors, most TCR beta V segments were observed in productive rearrangements about 87% or about 30% of the time, broadly matching IMGT annotations. Compared with the approximately 710-donor mean, donors in an Asian-associated ancestry cluster had fewer N-insertions in productive TCRs, according to a later genetic analysis. The authors suggested that the approach could potentially be extended to other disease states and immunological phenotypes. While some public TCRs were present in many individuals, most TCR sequences turned up only very rarely across donors. A further reported finding was that TCR beta sequences accurately predicted the HLA-A and HLA-B alleles for most subjects in the first cohort. According to a later analysis, parvovirus B19, influenza, CMV and Epstein-Barr virus appeared linked to several top co-occurrence clusters. At a false discovery rate of 0.05, a later analysis linked 16,000 or so TCR beta sequences to specific HLA alleles. In a later genetic analysis, a missense DCLRE1C variant was associated with V-gene and J-gene trimming of TCR beta chains, and the association was replicated in an independent cohort. When HLA alleles, especially DR and DQ, strongly co-occurred, TCR associations were difficult to assign to individual alleles. Because the 87-base-pair reads could not distinguish some IMGT-functional V segments, including TRBV6-2 and TRBV6-3, those segments were excluded. This cohort had only TCR beta chains sequenced, and the lack of alpha or paired-chain data limited which features could be detected. The sequencing pipeline was judged likely to have produced a cluster of highly shared sequence variants as a technical artifact. Because some donors lacked HLA typing at each locus, the association tests relied only on the typed subset. The presence/absence analyses assumed that sequencing depth was roughly uniform across donors, and that assumption may not be true. Linkage disequilibrium might explain the correlated functional status among segregating V segments, but an unknown experimental factor could not be excluded. CMV serostatus was the only immune exposure information available for the cohort. According to a later analysis, TCR association rates differed among HLA loci, with DRB1 alleles showing the most associated TCRs and HLA-C alleles showing the fewest. The study listed 164 TCR beta chains as associated with cytomegalovirus. In vitro tests confirmed that three of the cytomegalovirus-associated TCR beta chains recognize cytomegalovirus antigens.

Turning to this clone: It lacks a known antigen. Base qualities are not provided; no much larger clone lies one nucleotide away.

Library construction relied on the immunoSEQ multiplex PCR assay. For the multiplex PCR, a mixture combining 60 forward primers for TCR Vbeta segments and 13 reverse primers for TCR Jbeta segments was used. Amplification of the CDR3 region of rearranged TCR beta genes was performed with a multiplex PCR assay on genomic DNA. The Illumina HiSeq System was used to sequence the amplified TCR beta libraries as 87-base-pair reads. Turning to the authors' computational methods: A later analysis counted tens of millions of unique TCR beta chains across the 550 to 700 repertoires, and roughly 10 million of these chains were shared by at least two donors. A nearest-neighbor algorithm error-corrected the raw reads and collapsed the reads into unique sequences, merging closely related sequences to remove PCR and sequencing errors. Alignment of CDR3 sequences to IMGT reference sequences was used to assign V, D and J gene segments. For a sequence to be retained, a match of at least six nucleotides to both a V gene segment and a J gene segment was required. Rearrangements were called productive when the CDR3 lacked stop codons and stayed in frame with V and J; all others were non-productive. Following IMGT convention, CDR3 was defined as the stretch from the second conserved V-encoded cysteine up to the conserved J-encoded phenylalanine. In an earlier analysis of roughly 610 of the donors, sequences lacking an unambiguous match to a single V gene segment were excluded. An earlier analysis of a few hundred of the donors called V segments functional above 56.7% productive rearrangements and segregating when the between-donor standard deviation exceeded 5%. A statistical classification framework was developed to diagnose cytomegalovirus status using the catalog of TCR beta chain sequences. In a later analysis, TCR nucleotide sequences were compared against IMGT/GENE-DB human TR gene sequences so that V and J genes could be assigned. A later analysis assigned CDR3 sequences and most-parsimonious VDJ recombination scenarios with the TCRdist pipeline. A later analysis defined each TCR beta chain by its CDR3 amino acid sequence plus V-gene family, and excluded reads lacking a unique V-gene family. In a later analysis, approximately 640 highly shared, low-generation-probability nucleotide sequences were removed to address suspected cross-contamination and a sequencing artifact. For each public chain, a later analysis derived a clonal expansion index from normalized ranks of inferred template counts within each repertoire. In a later analysis, generation probabilities were computed with a VDJ recombination model fitted to out-of-frame rearrangements, and the resulting probabilities were checked against IGoR. In a later analysis, hypergeometric tests were used to score TCR-TCR, TCR-HLA and TCR-CMV co-occurrence, with a repertoire-size bias correction applied to TCR pairs. A later analysis estimated false discovery rates by permuting HLA or CMV assignments 20 times. In a later analysis, co-occurring TCRs were grouped with DBSCAN, and TCRdist sequence similarity was added when clustering was performed within HLA-allele-positive subsets. For co-occurrence clustering, repertoires with fewer than 30,000 or more than 120,000 public chains were excluded, along with a handful of repertoires with anomalous nucleotide sharing. The table was pulled from immuneACCESS by TCRdb, which kept in-frame rearrangements only. Such tables lose some clones; where checked, under half of the loss comes from unresolved V genes, and the rest has no known cause. V, J and clone size were drawn from that table, and D and trimming were deduced from the DNA. For this sample there are 80,000 to 100,000 clones; under 85% appear just once. Clones ranked in the top ten supply about 7% of the sample.

The CDR3 covers 15 residues, taking in both the cysteine and the phenylalanine. Of the read, only the CDR3 DNA is kept; its 45 bases are in frame from base 1. V was cut back by 5 bases and J by 0 bases, leaving a gap of 11 bases between them. CDR1 and CDR2 are read off the germline V gene (reference sequence) as LNHNV and YYDKDF. The cohort comprised fewer than 700 healthy bone marrow donors. At the time of sampling, all cohort members were nominally healthy, though unrecorded immune exposures were likely present. The donor was CMV seropositive and was included in the group of some 290 seropositive cohort members. Every donor gave a peripheral blood sample, and the peripheral blood mononuclear cells from that sample were used for TCR beta sequencing. Genomic DNA extraction from the blood cell samples was performed with the Qiagen DNeasy Blood Extraction Kit.

The rearranged chain carries TRBV15 and TRBJ1-5; the D gene lacks a confident call. Sequenced material: PBMCs. This sequence was found in a man between 45 and 60 years old in good health and CMV-seropositive. The DNA sequence is as follows: TGTGCCACCAGCGCGGACTCCTGTAGCAATCAGCCCCAGCATTTT. It translates as CATSADSCSNQPQHF.